These 12 T cell receptor beta chains were sequenced from one sample in a study of blood T cell repertoires in COVID-19 (dated by TCRdb to the early 2020s). The library was generated by the immunoSEQ multiplex PCR assay. This is the immuneACCESS table as TCRdb keeps it, with only in-frame sequences that have V and J called. A part of the clones is gone; compared with another copy, unresolved V genes explain less than half, and the rest is unexplained. Counted in this sample were about 180,000 clones; roughly 85% of them appeared once. Less than 30% of the sample lies in the top ten. Sequencing was performed on peripheral blood. These receptor sequences come from a woman aged 70-85 years with acute or convalescent COVID-19.

This sequence joins TRBV18 and TRBJ2-3; the D gene is possibly TRBD1 (6 bases). The V and J ends lost 6 bases and 2 bases respectively, with 18 bases between them. Germline lookup yields CDR1 KGHSH and CDR2 LQKENI. The CDR3 has 16 residues. For the CDR3, the DNA is TGTGCCAGCTCCATAACACAGGACAGATACACAGATACGCAGTATTTT. The encoded protein is CASSITQDRYTDTQYF.

The rearrangement uses TRBV2 and TRBJ2-6; possibly TRBD1 for D (6 bases). The ends were cut back, 10 bases at V and 0 bases at J, with 10 bases in the middle. CDR3 size: 14 residues. In germline, CDR1 is SNHLY, CDR2 FYNNEI. The CDR3 loop reads CATKDSSGANVLTF. The CDR3 DNA reads as TGTGCCACCAAGGACAGCTCTGGGGCCAACGTCCTGACTTTC.

The gene calls are TRBV25-1 and TRBJ1-5; the D is unclear. The CDR3 has 18 residues. The germline CDR1 and CDR2 sequences are MGHDK and SYGVNS. Between the trimmed V and J ends, which lost 2 bases and 1 base, there was a span of 18 bases. The CDR3, as DNA: TGTGCCAGCAGTGAACCCCACCGGGGTTGGGCGAGCAATCAGCCCCAGCATTTT. As protein: CASSEPHRGWASNQPQHF.

The gene calls are TRBV15 and TRBJ2-5; the D is unclear. The CDR3 extends over 16 amino acids. Trimming cost V 1 base and J 4 bases, with 16 bases left between them. Germline assignment: CDR1 LNHNV and CDR2 YYDKDF (reference sequence). CDR3 sequence: CATSRASNKRSETQYF. In DNA, the CDR3 is TGTGCCACCAGCAGAGCAAGCAACAAGAGGTCAGAGACCCAGTACTTC.

This chain uses TRBV12-5 with TRBJ2-7; no clear D gene. The CDR3 contains 13 residues. CDR1 is LGHNT and CDR2 is FRNRAP in the germline V gene. The V gene lost 5 bases and the J gene lost 6 bases, with 14 bases spanning the gap. The CDR3 reads CASGLKITGEQYF. CDR3 nucleotides: TGTGCTAGTGGTCTCAAAATTACGGGCGAGCAGTACTTC.

The genes are TRBV5-6 and TRBJ2-7; 7 bases map to TRBD1. V shed 8 bases, J shed 0 bases, and the junction held 8 bases outside the gene matches. Germline loops: CDR1 SGHDT, CDR2 YYEEEE. The CDR3 runs to 14 residues. In DNA form, the CDR3 reads TGTGCCAGTAAAATGACAGGGTCCTCCTACGAGCAGTACTTC. It specifies CASKMTGSSYEQYF.

Here the CDR3 DNA reads TGTGCCAGCAGCCCACGGGGTTCCAGGGGCGAGCAGTACTTC. Translating it yields CASSPRGSRGEQYF. V is TRBV9 and J is TRBJ2-7; a weak D match, TRBD1 (6 bases). The CDR3 covers 14 residues. The V and J ends lost 4 bases and 6 bases respectively, with 17 bases between them. Germline-derived CDR1 and CDR2 are SGDLS and YYNGEE.

With respect to this clone: This sample also contains other DNA sequences that code for the same CDR3. The CDR3 is CASSLTGGPNTEAFF. In DNA form, the CDR3 reads TGCGCCAGCAGCTTAACGGGGGGGCCGAACACTGAAGCTTTCTTT. The chain combines TRBV5-1 with TRBJ1-1; possible D gene TRBD1, 6 bases. The CDR3 is 15 residues long. In germline, CDR1 is SGHRS, CDR2 YFSETQ. V shed 2 bases and J shed 1 base, with 12 bases lying between them. Based on the CDR3 plus reference TRBV5-1 and TRBJ1-1, the full variable domain is KAGVTQTPRYLIKTRGQQVTLSCSPISGHRSVSWYQQTPGQGLQFLFEYFSETQRNKGNFPGRFSGRQFSNSRSEMNVSTLELGDSALYLCASSLTGGPNTEAFFGQGTRLTVV.

CDR3 sequence: CASSTLASNQPQHF. The CDR3 DNA is TGTGCCAGTAGTACCTTAGCCTCGAATCAGCCCCAGCATTTT. V gene TRBV19 combines with J gene TRBJ1-5, with D hard to call. The CDR3 length is 14 residues. Germline lookup yields CDR1 LNHDA and CDR2 SQIVND (reference sequence). V was cut by 4 bases and J by 4 bases, with 11 bases left in between.

The chain is built from TRBV6-5 and TRBJ1-2, with D hard to call. The CDR3 is 14 amino acids. CDR1 is MNHEY, CDR2 SVGAGI, per germline. Trimming stripped 4 bases from V and 4 bases from J, with 13 bases between. CDR3 in amino acids: CASSSLVAVYGYTF. The CDR3 DNA reads TGTGCCAGCAGTTCCCTGGTGGCAGTCTATGGCTACACCTTC.

This clone was seen just once. The J gene is TRBJ2-5, the V gene TRBV7-3; D is ambiguous. Looked up from germline, CDR1 is SGHTA and CDR2 is FQGTGA. V shed 1 base and J shed 4 bases, with 10 bases lying between them. The CDR3 covers 14 residues. The chain's CDR3 is CASSLIPGLETQYF. The CDR3 DNA is TGTGCCAGCAGCTTAATTCCGGGTCTAGAGACCCAGTACTTC.

The chain couples TRBV6-2 or TRBV6-3 to TRBJ2-5, with D tentatively TRBD1 (5 bases). CDR3 size: 13 residues. Germline V gene data show CDR1 as MNHEY and CDR2 as SVGEGT. Trimming cost V 2 bases and J 4 bases, with 8 bases left between them. CDR3 DNA: TGTGCCAGCAGTTACATGGGGCGAGAGACCCAGTACTTC. It codes for CASSYMGRETQYF.